The sequence of this T cell receptor beta chain was determined in a study of response to subunit inactivated influenza vaccine. Using its own MiXCR run on the RT-PCR reads, TCRdb lists one record per CDR3 protein. The sample includes fewer than 250,000 distinct CDR3 sequences, approximately 14% of them seen just once. The CDR3 extends over 14 amino acids. Germline lookup yields CDR1 MNHEY and CDR2 SMNVEV (reference sequence). Trimming removed 0 bases from V and 6 bases from J, with 10 bases in between. The sample in question was CD8+ T cells sorted from PBMCs, obtained more than 4 days after vaccination. This receptor was identified in a man between 50 and 59 years old who received an inactivated influenza vaccine. J is TRBJ2-3 and V is TRBV27; either TRBD1 or TRBD2 may supply D (5 bases each). The CDR3 loop reads CASSLSRGADTQYF. DNA of the CDR3: TGTGCCAGCAGTTTATCACGGGGCGCTGATACGCAGTATTTT.